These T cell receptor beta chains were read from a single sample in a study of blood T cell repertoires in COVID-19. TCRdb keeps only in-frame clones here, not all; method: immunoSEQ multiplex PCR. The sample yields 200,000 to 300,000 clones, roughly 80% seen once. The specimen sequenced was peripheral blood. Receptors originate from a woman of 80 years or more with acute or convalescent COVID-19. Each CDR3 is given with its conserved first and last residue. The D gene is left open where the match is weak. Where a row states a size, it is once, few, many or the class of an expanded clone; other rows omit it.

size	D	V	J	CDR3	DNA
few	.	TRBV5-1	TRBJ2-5	CASSLLSGPQETQYF	TGCGCCAGCAGCTTGTTATCAGGGCCCCAAGAGACCCAGTACTTC
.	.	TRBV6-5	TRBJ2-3	CASSSTPSSDTQYF	TGTGCCAGCAGTTCAACCCCAAGCTCAGATACGCAGTATTTT
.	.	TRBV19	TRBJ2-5	CASSIGQGQETQYF	TGTGCCAGTAGTATTGGGCAGGGCCAAGAGACCCAGTACTTC
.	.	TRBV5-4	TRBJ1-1	CASSAESSPMAEAFF	TGTGCCAGCAGCGCCGAGAGTAGTCCTATGGCTGAAGCTTTCTTT
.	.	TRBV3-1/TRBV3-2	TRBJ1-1	CASSQGANTEAFF	TGTGCCAGCAGCCAGGGGGCGAACACTGAAGCTTTCTTT
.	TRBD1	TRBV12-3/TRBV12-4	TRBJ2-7	CASSWGQGYEQYF	TGTGCCAGCAGTTGGGGACAGGGCTACGAGCAGTACTTC
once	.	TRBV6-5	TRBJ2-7	CASSSTGYEQYF	TGTGCCAGCAGTTCAACAGGGTACGAGCAGTACTTC
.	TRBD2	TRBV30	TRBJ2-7	CAWGLAGVYEQYF	TGTGCCTGGGGCTTAGCGGGGGTCTACGAGCAGTACTTC
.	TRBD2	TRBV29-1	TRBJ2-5	CSASGTSGPETQYF	TGCAGCGCATCCGGGACTAGCGGGCCAGAGACCCAGTACTTC
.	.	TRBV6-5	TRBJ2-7	CASTEPGQGARQYF	TGTGCCAGCACCGAACCAGGACAAGGGGCTAGGCAGTACTTC
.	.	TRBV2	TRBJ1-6	CASSIRQGSSPLHF	TGTGCCAGCTCTATAAGGCAGGGGTCCTCACCCCTCCACTTT
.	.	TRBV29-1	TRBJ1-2	CSVEAIPNYGYTF	TGCAGCGTTGAGGCCATCCCTAACTATGGCTACACCTTC
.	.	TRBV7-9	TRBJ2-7	CASSERAEQYF	TGTGCCAGCAGCGAGAGGGCCGAGCAGTACTTC
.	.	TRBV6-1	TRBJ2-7	CASSQRQNNYEQYF	TGTGCCAGCAGTCAACGACAGAACAACTACGAGCAGTACTTC
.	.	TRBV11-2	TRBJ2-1	CASSLDGGTRGNEQFF	TGTGCCAGCAGCTTAGATGGCGGCACAAGAGGCAATGAGCAGTTCTTC
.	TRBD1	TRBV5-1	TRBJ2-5	CASSSTGTGEETQYF	TGCGCCAGCAGCTCGACCGGGACAGGGGAAGAGACCCAGTACTTC
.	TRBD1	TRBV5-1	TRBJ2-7	CASSSGQGAEQYF	TGCGCCAGCAGCTCCGGACAGGGGGCCGAGCAGTACTTC
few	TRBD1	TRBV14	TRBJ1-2	CASSQDGQGGYGYTF	TGTGCCAGCAGCCAAGATGGGCAGGGGGGCTATGGCTACACCTTC
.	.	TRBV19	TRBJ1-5	CASSREGVQSNQPQHF	TGTGCCAGTAGCCGAGAGGGCGTGCAGAGCAATCAGCCCCAGCATTTT
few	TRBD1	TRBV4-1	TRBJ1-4	CASSHRDRELTNEKLFF	TGCGCCAGCAGCCACCGGGACAGGGAATTAACTAATGAAAAACTGTTTTTT
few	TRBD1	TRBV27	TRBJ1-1	CASSLFIPTGRTQMNTEAFF	TGTGCCAGCAGTTTATTCATCCCGACAGGGCGGACTCAAATGAACACTGAAGCTTTCTTT
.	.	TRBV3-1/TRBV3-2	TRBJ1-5	CASSQDLGGNQPQHF	TGTGCCAGCAGCCAAGATTTGGGGGGTAATCAGCCCCAGCATTTT
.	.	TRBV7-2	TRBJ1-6	CASSLFRGNSPLHF	TGTGCCAGCAGCTTATTCAGGGGTAATTCACCCCTCCACTTT
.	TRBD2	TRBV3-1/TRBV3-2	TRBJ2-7	CASSRTSGNEQYF	TGTGCCAGCAGCCGGACTAGTGGCAACGAGCAGTACTTC
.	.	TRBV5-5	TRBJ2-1	CASSYRTDSYNEQFF	TGTGCCAGCAGTTACAGGACCGACTCCTACAATGAGCAGTTCTTC